This T cell receptor beta chain was sequenced during a study of blood T cells in healthy people across ages. Whole-study results and caveats: Among long-lived donors, naive CD4+ cells were more numerous and diversity higher than in aged donors.

Remarks on this clonotype: Its matching antigen is unknown.

Every sample had a minimum of 6 million PBMCs isolated. CDR1 is MGHDK and CDR2 is SYGVNS in the germline V gene. CDR3 length: 14 amino acids. V dropped 0 bases and J dropped 5; count of bases not matched to a gene: 2. A J-beta primer mix and a sample-barcoded 5' primer were used in a second PCR of about 7 to 12 cycles. Each of the cDNA molecules was tagged by a template-switch adaptor with 12 random nucleotides. A single record per CDR3 protein comes from TCRdb applying MiXCR to the 5' RACE reads. Of around 1.7 million distinct CDR3 sequences listed, approximately 30% are singletons. Sequenced input: blood. This TCR was recovered from a woman aged 25 to 45 in good health. The V call is TRBV25-1, the J call TRBJ2-5; 8 bases map to TRBD1. CDR3 coding DNA: TGTGCCAGCAGTGAATATCAGGGGGCGGAGACCCAGTACTTC. Translating gives CASSEYQGAETQYF.